The 18 T cell receptor beta chains given below trace back to one sample, sequenced in a study of T cells in Graves' hyperthyroidism and ophthalmopathy. Researchers took RNA transcripts and amplified the TCR beta CDR3 regions from them. RT-PCR in the first round (using the HTBI primer set) targeted the TCR CDR3. A single record per CDR3 protein comes from TCRdb applying MiXCR to the multiplex PCR reads. The sample holds around 500,000 distinct CDR3 sequences, less than 25% seen once. The sequencing sample was made of blood. These receptors were obtained from a woman aged 70 to 79 with Graves' ophthalmopathy.

The rearrangement links TRBV3-1 to TRBJ2-1; D uncertain. V gave up 4 bases and J gave up 0 bases, with 10 bases separating them. The CDR3 contains 15 residues. Germline V gene sequence: CDR1 LGHDT, CDR2 YNNKEL (reference sequence). CDR3 loop: CASSPAPFSYNEQFF. CDR3 coding DNA: TGTGCCAGCAGCCCTGCTCCATTCTCCTACAATGAGCAGTTCTTC.

This chain links TRBV7-3 with TRBJ2-2; D is unresolved. The CDR3 is made up of 14 amino acids. Deletions cut 2 bases from V and 1 base from J, with 5 bases between. CDR1 SGHTA and CDR2 FQGTGA come from the germline V gene. CDR3 sequence: CASSLPVNTGELFF. The CDR3 DNA is TGTGCCAGCAGCTTACCTGTGAACACCGGGGAGCTGTTTTTT.

This clonotype turned up a few times. The chain carries TRBV5-1 and TRBJ1-1, with 7 nucleotides matching TRBD1. Germline CDR1 SGHRS, CDR2 YFSETQ. This CDR3 is built from 15 residues. J was trimmed by 4 bases and V by 0 bases; bases with no gene match: 6. DNA for the CDR3: TGCGCCAGCAGCTTGGCCCCAGGGGGGATCACTGAAGCTTTCTTT. Amino acid sequence: CASSLAPGGITEAFF.

The chain carries TRBV24-1 and TRBJ2-3; 9 bases agree with TRBD2. The CDR3 spans 17 residues. Germline loops: CDR1 KGHDR, CDR2 SFDVKD. Trimming at V came to 2 bases and at J to 2 bases, leaving 7 bases not matched to a gene. CDR3 amino acids: CATSDWVASGTTDTQYF. The DNA for the CDR3 is TGTGCCACCAGTGATTGGGTGGCTAGCGGGACCACAGATACGCAGTATTTT.

In its sample, this clonotype was seen a few times. This chain uses TRBV27 with TRBJ2-7; D is possibly TRBD2 (6 bases). Germline V CDR1 and CDR2: MNHEY, SMNVEV (reference sequence). Trimming removed 2 bases from V and 5 bases from J, with 10 bases in between. The CDR3 is 13 residues long. The CDR3 protein is CASSLGWGDEQYF. The CDR3 nucleotides read TGTGCCAGCAGTTTAGGGTGGGGGGACGAGCAGTACTTC.

This clonotype was seen ten or more times. V is TRBV11-2 and J is TRBJ2-1; TRBD2 matches 7 bases. CDR3 length: 15 amino acids. Germline V gene sequence: CDR1 SGHAT, CDR2 FQNNGV. Trimming at V came to 0 bases and at J to 4 bases, leaving 3 bases not matched to a gene. CDR3 in DNA: TGTGCCAGCAGCTTAGATAGCGGGCCTTACAATGAGCAGTTCTTC. This translates into CASSLDSGPYNEQFF.

The J gene is TRBJ1-6, the V gene TRBV4-1; D is unresolved. The V end was cut by 2 bases, the J end by 10 bases, with 6 bases between. There are 12 residues in the CDR3. Germline-derived CDR1 and CDR2 are MGHRA and YSYEKL. Here the CDR3 DNA reads TGCGCCAGCAGCCAACAGTGGTCACCCCTCCACTTT. It encodes CASSQQWSPLHF.

This clonotype has a count of ten or more. The CDR3, as DNA: TGTGCCAGTAAACAGGGAGGAAGAACTGAAGCTTTCTTT. Protein: CASKQGGRTEAFF. This chain uses TRBV6-1 with TRBJ1-1; D is perhaps TRBD1 (6 bases). The CDR3 consists of 13 residues. Germline-derived CDR1 and CDR2 are MNHNS and SASEGT. Trimming took off 9 bases at V and 5 bases at J, with 16 bases between the two ends.

The gene calls are TRBV4-2 and TRBJ1-2; 9 positions match TRBD1. The CDR3 extends over 18 amino acids. Germline CDR1 LGHNA, CDR2 YNFKEQ. With V trimmed by 4 bases and J by 0 bases, 12 bases remained unmatched. The CDR3 DNA is TGTGCCAGCAGCCCACAAAGCGGGGACAGGGAATCTAACTATGGCTACACCTTC. It yields the protein CASSPQSGDRESNYGYTF.

This chain links TRBV4-1 with TRBJ2-7, with 7 bases aligning to TRBD2. Unmatched junction bases numbered 11, after V lost 3 bases and J lost 3 bases. Germline assignment: CDR1 MGHRA and CDR2 YSYEKL. This CDR3 is 16 amino acids long. The CDR3 region has the DNA TGCGCCAGCAGCCACAGGAGCACCCTAGCGGACTACGAGCAGTACTTC. Encoded protein: CASSHRSTLADYEQYF.

The sample holds a few counts of this clonotype. The chain joins TRBV10-2 to TRBJ2-3; D gene uncertain. From germline, CDR1 is WSHSY and CDR2 SAAADI. V dropped 7 bases and J dropped 2 bases, with 16 bases sitting between them. This CDR3 is built from 15 residues. The CDR3 loop is CASTQGPPFTDTQYF. CDR3 nucleotides: TGCGCCAGCACTCAAGGCCCACCGTTCACAGATACGCAGTATTTT.

This clonotype has only one observation. This may stem from a read error, because a much larger clone lies one nucleotide away. V usage is TRBV10-3 and J usage is TRBJ1-5; D uncertain. The CDR3 extends over 13 amino acids. CDR1 ENHRY and CDR2 SYGVKD come from the germline V gene. CDR3 region: CAISVNSNQPRHF. CDR3 nucleotides: TGTGCCATCAGTGTGAATAGCAATCAGCCCCGGCATTTT.

There are many counts of this clonotype. V is TRBV7-3 and J is TRBJ2-3; TRBD2 aligns across 11 bases. The CDR3 length is 16 residues. Losses at the gene ends were 4 bases for V and 6 bases for J; bases not matched to a gene: 9. Germline loops: CDR1 SGHTA, CDR2 FQGTGA. The CDR3 loop reads CASSYLAGGPTDTQYF. CDR3 DNA sequence: TGTGCCAGCAGCTACCTAGCGGGAGGCCCTACGGATACGCAGTATTTT.

This clonotype showed up just a few times. The chain joins TRBV6-1 to TRBJ1-2; D may be TRBD1 (6 bases). Trimming took 5 bases from V and 2 from J, leaving 12 bases between them. CDR3 length: 14 amino acids. The V gene's germline CDR1 is MNHNS and CDR2 SASEGT. The CDR3 is CASSQQTGNYGYTF. In DNA, the CDR3 is TGTGCCAGCAGTCAACAAACAGGGAACTATGGCTACACCTTC.

The chain uses TRBV5-1 and TRBJ2-3; D uncertain. Germline V gene sequence: CDR1 SGHRS, CDR2 YFSETQ. Trimming took 5 bases from V and 6 from J, leaving 16 bases between them. The CDR3 is 14 residues long. Here the CDR3 DNA reads TGCGCCAGCAGACCCGGTCAAATGGGGGATACGCAGTATTTT. The encoded protein is CASRPGQMGDTQYF.

The chain employs TRBV5-4 and TRBJ1-5; 9 nucleotides line up with TRBD1. The V gene's germline CDR1 is SGHNT and CDR2 YYREEE (reference sequence). The trim removed 0 bases at V and 4 bases at J, leaving 5 bases unmatched. The CDR3 loop spans 16 amino acids. CDR3 nucleotide sequence: TGTGCCAGCAGCTTGGGCGGGACAGGGAGGAATCAGCCCCAGCATTTT. It codes for CASSLGGTGRNQPQHF.

This clonotype was detected many times. The chain recombines TRBV3-1 with TRBJ2-7; no clear D. The V end was cut by 3 bases, the J end by 0 bases, with 12 bases between. The CDR3 length is 15 residues. Germline V lookup: CDR1 LGHDT, CDR2 YNNKEL (reference sequence). This chain's CDR3 is CASSQAPSSSYEQYF. In DNA, the CDR3 is TGTGCCAGCAGCCAGGCACCTAGTTCCTCCTACGAGCAGTACTTC.

This clonotype was counted between two and nine times. V is TRBV10-3 and J is TRBJ2-3; D may be TRBD2 (6 bases). CDR3 length: 18 residues. V dropped 2 bases and J dropped 3 bases, with 21 bases sitting between them. Germline CDR1 reads ENHRY; CDR2 reads SYGVKD. The CDR3 region has the DNA TGTGCCATCAGTGAGACCCCCTCTCTCGCGGGAACGACAGATACGCAGTATTTT. This encodes CAISETPSLAGTTDTQYF.